The 24 T cell receptor beta chains in this list originate from one sample, sequenced in a study of vaccination effects on CD4 cells after COVID-19 (dated by TCRdb to the early 2020s). To identify antigen-specific CD4+ T cell clonotypes by their expansion, the ViraFEST assay first stimulated PBMC with viral peptide pools and then applied TCR sequencing. After 10 to 11 days of culture, CD4+ T cells were isolated with the EasySep CD4+ T cell isolation kit. The absence of prior SARS-CoV-2 infection in healthy vaccine recipients was confirmed by negative nucleocapsid antibodies before and after vaccination. Library generation was performed with the immunoSEQ multiplex PCR assay. TCRdb limited this immuneACCESS table to in-frame rearrangements with V and J called. A share of clones is missing; checked studies link under half to unresolved V genes, and the rest is unexplained. In all, the sample holds approximately 70,000 clones, and roughly 74% of those were seen once. About 2.9% of the sample rests with the top ten.

The antigens of these receptors remain unknown. The sequences come from CD4+ T cells from PBMCs cultured with HCoV-NL63 spike peptides, collected before COVID-19 vaccination. Taken with the paper, the label for cell subset or site translates to: HCoV-NL63 spike overlapping peptide pool stimulation. The source is a human donor who received a COVID-19 vaccine.

This rearrangement joins TRBV7-9 to TRBJ1-5; a possible D gene is TRBD1 (5 bases). Looked up from germline, CDR1 is SEHNR and CDR2 is FQNEAQ (reference sequence). V dropped 2 bases and J dropped 6 bases, with 11 bases sitting between them. The CDR3 has 14 amino acids. DNA for the CDR3: TGTGCCAGCAGCTTACGGGGGAACGGTCAGCCCCAGCATTTT. Residues: CASSLRGNGQPQHF. The whole variable domain, filled in from reference TRBV7-9 and TRBJ1-5, reads DTGVSQNPRHKITKRGQNVTFRCDPISEHNRLYWYRQTLGQGPEFLTYFQNEAQLEKSRLLSDRFSAERPKGSFSTLEIQRTEQGDSAMYLCASSLRGNGQPQHFGDGTRLSIL.

Only a few counts were recorded for this clone. V is TRBV4-3 and J is TRBJ1-5; D is undetermined. Trimming stripped 0 bases from V and 6 bases from J, with 6 bases between. This CDR3 is 13 amino acids long. Germline V lookup: CDR1 LGHNA, CDR2 YSLEER. The CDR3 sequence: CASSQDRGQPQHF. DNA of the CDR3: TGCGCCAGCAGCCAAGATCGGGGTCAGCCCCAGCATTTT.

The V call is TRBV5-8, the J call TRBJ1-6; D possibly corresponds to TRBD1 (6 bases). Trimming removed 1 base from V and 4 bases from J, with 12 bases in between. The CDR3 length is 16 residues. Germline V gene data show CDR1 as SGHTS and CDR2 as YDEGEE. DNA for the CDR3: TGTGCCAGCAGCTTGCATGGCAGGGGATATAATTCACCCCTCCACTTT. Translated, it gives CASSLHGRGYNSPLHF.

The J gene is TRBJ1-2, the V gene TRBV4-1; 10 bases match TRBD1. This CDR3 has 16 amino acids. Germline V gives CDR1 MGHRA, CDR2 YSYEKL. V was clipped by 6 bases and J by 7 bases; unmatched bases: 14. As DNA, the CDR3 is TGCGCCAGCAGATCGCCGGGACAGGGGCCTCTGGGTGGCTACACCTTC. It translates to CASRSPGQGPLGGYTF.

The rearrangement joins TRBV18 to TRBJ1-5; TRBD1 aligns across 9 bases. Unmatched junction bases numbered 10, after V lost 4 bases and J lost 6 bases. The CDR3 totals 16 residues. Germline values: CDR1 KGHSH, CDR2 LQKENI. The CDR3 nucleotides read TGTGCCAGCTCACAGACCGGGACAGGGCGGTTTCAGCCCCAGCATTTT. As protein: CASSQTGTGRFQPQHF.

The chain has TRBV2 and TRBJ2-3; D ambiguous. From germline, CDR1 is SNHLY and CDR2 FYNNEI. This CDR3 comprises 15 residues. Trimming pared 7 bases from V and 4 bases from J, leaving 18 bases between. For the CDR3, the DNA is TGTGCCAGCACCAAGGCCATAGCAGGAGCAGATACGCAGTATTTT. Translated, it gives CASTKAIAGADTQYF.

The chain has TRBV4-1 and TRBJ1-6; 9 bases match TRBD1. The germline CDR1 and CDR2 sequences are MGHRA and YSYEKL. The V and J ends lost 6 bases and 0 bases, in that order; junction bases with no gene match: 6. The CDR3 has 17 amino acids. The CDR3 region is CASRDATGGSYNSPLHF. The DNA of the CDR3 is TGCGCCAGCAGAGACGCGACAGGGGGCTCCTATAATTCACCCCTCCACTTT.

For the CDR3, the DNA is TGCGCCAGCAGCTTCACACCAACGAACACCGGGGAGCTGTTTTTT. Protein: CASSFTPTNTGELFF. The chain combines TRBV5-1 with TRBJ2-2; D gene uncertain. Germline CDR1 is SGHRS and CDR2 is YFSETQ. The CDR3 contains 15 residues. V dropped 2 bases and J dropped 0 bases, with 8 bases sitting between them.

The chain uses TRBV18 and TRBJ1-5; no definite D call. Trimming stripped 2 bases from V and 8 bases from J, with 16 bases between. CDR1 KGHSH and CDR2 LQKENI come from the germline V gene. The CDR3 runs 15 residues. The CDR3 protein is CASSPNPPGFEPQHF. The DNA for the CDR3 is TGTGCCAGCTCACCAAATCCTCCGGGGTTCGAGCCCCAGCATTTT.

The J gene is TRBJ1-3, the V gene TRBV6-4; D remains ambiguous. The ends were cut back, 7 bases at V and 9 bases at J, with 10 bases in the middle. The CDR3 has 11 residues. Germline CDR1 reads MRHNA; CDR2 reads SNTAGT. The CDR3 bases are TGTGCCAGCACTACGAGGTGCACCATATATTTT. It yields the protein CASTTRCTIYF.

This chain uses TRBV10-2 with TRBJ1-2, with D hard to call. The germline V gene encodes CDR1 WSHSY and CDR2 SAAADI. CDR3 length: 10 amino acids. With 7 bases removed from V and 6 bases from J, the gap between germline ends came to 6 bases. The CDR3 DNA reads TGCGCCAGCACCTGGGATGGCTACACCTTC. It is translated as CASTWDGYTF.

This clone was seen a few times. Here the CDR3 DNA reads TGTGCCAGCAGTAGTCAGGGAAACGAGCAGTACGTC. It specifies CASSSQGNEQYV. The chain employs TRBV2 and TRBJ2-7; a possible D gene is TRBD1 (5 bases). This CDR3 comprises 12 residues. CDR1 and CDR2 (germline): SNHLY, FYNNEI. V lost 5 bases to trimming and J lost 5 bases, with 10 bases between them.

The chain employs TRBV5-1 and TRBJ2-5; the D is unclear. Trimming removed 1 base at V and 1 base at J, with 8 bases between. Germline CDR1 SGHRS, CDR2 YFSETQ. The CDR3 totals 14 residues. CDR3 sequence: CASSLIPAQETQYF. The CDR3 nucleotides read TGCGCCAGCAGCTTGATCCCAGCCCAAGAGACCCAGTACTTC.

V usage is TRBV12-3 or TRBV12-4 and J usage is TRBJ1-2, with TRBD1 identical over 7 bases. With V trimmed by 6 bases and J by 8 bases, 6 bases remained unmatched. CDR3 length equals 12 residues. This CDR3 reads CASRFRGIGYTF. The CDR3 region has the DNA TGTGCCAGCAGATTCAGGGGGATCGGCTACACCTTC.

The J gene is TRBJ1-1, the V gene TRBV13; perhaps TRBD1 as D (6 bases). Germline lookup yields CDR1 PRHDT and CDR2 FYEKMQ (reference sequence). The CDR3 is made up of 13 amino acids. Trimming stripped 4 bases from V and 7 bases from J, with 13 bases between. In nucleotides, the CDR3 is TGTGCCAGCAGCTATGGACAGAGGGATGAAGCTTTCTTT. Its protein is CASSYGQRDEAFF.

The rearrangement joins TRBV24-1 to TRBJ2-5; perhaps TRBD2 as D (5 bases). The CDR3 is made up of 15 amino acids. The germline gives CDR1 KGHDR, CDR2 SFDVKD. V was shortened by 9 bases and J by 5 bases, with 21 bases between the two germline ends. The CDR3 DNA reads as TGTGCCACCGGATCAGTCCGGTCCGGCGGGGAGACCCAGTACTTC. It codes for CATGSVRSGGETQYF.

CDR3 protein: CASSLNRGQGYGYTF. CDR3 DNA: TGTGCCAGCAGTTTGAACAGGGGGCAGGGCTATGGCTACACCTTC. V is TRBV2 and J is TRBJ1-2; 9 bases align to TRBD1. Germline-derived CDR1 and CDR2 are SNHLY and FYNNEI. J was trimmed by 4 bases and V by 5 bases; bases with no gene match: 8. CDR3 length equals 15 residues.

CDR3 amino acids: CASSSSGGTYEQFF. As DNA, the CDR3 is TGTGCCAGCAGTTCTAGCGGGGGAACGTATGAGCAGTTCTTC. V and J are TRBV28 and TRBJ2-1; 10 bases line up with TRBD2. The CDR3 is 14 amino acids. Germline V gene lookup returns CDR1 MDHEN and CDR2 SYDVKM. The V and J ends lost 4 bases and 8 bases, in that order; junction bases with no gene match: 5.

Points on this clone: Within the sample, other DNA sequences also encode this same CDR3. V is TRBV5-1 and J is TRBJ1-2; no clear D. The length of the CDR3 is 12 residues. Per germline, CDR1 SGHRS and CDR2 YFSETQ. Trimming removed 0 bases from V and 5 bases from J, with 5 bases in between. In DNA, the CDR3 is TGCGCCAGCAGCTTGGAGGGTTATGGCTACACCTTC. The encoded protein is CASSLEGYGYTF.

The CDR3 reads CASSQRPTAANYGYTF. The CDR3 nucleotides are TGCGCCAGCAGCCAACGACCGACAGCCGCTAACTATGGCTACACCTTC. This chain uses TRBV4-1 with TRBJ1-2; tentative D call: TRBD1 (5 bases). This CDR3 has 16 residues. The V end was cut by 2 bases, the J end by 0 bases, with 13 bases between. CDR1 and CDR2 from the germline V gene are MGHRA and YSYEKL.

V and J are TRBV30 and TRBJ1-1; D is uncertain. The V end was cut by 2 bases, the J end by 1 base, with 14 bases between. Germline V lookup: CDR1 GTSNPN, CDR2 SVGIG (reference sequence). CDR3 size: 15 residues. CDR3: CAWSKGPWGNTEAFF. The CDR3 DNA reads TGTGCCTGGAGTAAAGGCCCCTGGGGGAACACTGAAGCTTTCTTT.

This rearrangement joins TRBV5-4 to TRBJ2-3; TRBD2 matches at 13 bases. The germline V gene has CDR1 SGHNT and CDR2 YYREEE (reference sequence). The CDR3 totals 17 residues. V shed 4 bases, J shed 0 bases, and the junction held 5 bases outside the gene matches. CDR3: CASSAGLAGSSTDTQYF. CDR3 nucleotides: TGTGCCAGCAGCGCGGGACTAGCGGGGAGTAGCACAGATACGCAGTATTTT.

In this sample, this clone turned up once. The chain recombines TRBV7-2 with TRBJ2-3, with 10 bases fitting TRBD2. After removal of 5 bases from V and 1 base from J, the junction contained 3 bases not matched to a gene. Germline V lookup: CDR1 SGHTA, CDR2 FQGNSA. The CDR3 consists of 15 residues. CDR3 DNA: TGTGCCAGCAGCCAAGCGGGGGGGGGCACAGATACGCAGTATTTT. Translated: CASSQAGGGTDTQYF.

The V call is TRBV10-3, the J call TRBJ1-4, with D uncertain. In germline, CDR1 is ENHRY, CDR2 SYGVKD. This CDR3 is 14 amino acids long. V was shortened by 10 bases and J by 5 bases, with 17 bases between the two germline ends. The CDR3 region is CATARASPNEKLFF. The CDR3 DNA reads as TGTGCCACGGCGAGGGCCAGCCCCAATGAAAAACTGTTTTTT.